Below, one T cell receptor beta chain is given with its context. The specificity of this receptor is unknown. Per-base qualities were not stored, and no clone one base away is much larger. This sample is part of a study of glioma-infiltrating T cells after dendritic cell vaccination (dated by TCRdb to about 2016). The study in broad terms: The cohort comprised approximately 15 glioblastoma patients from Phase I and II dendritic cell vaccination trials, 9 newly diagnosed and 6 with recurrent disease. Deep sequencing of TCR beta CDR3 regions was used to quantify tumor-infiltrating lymphocyte content and compare tumor and blood repertoires in dendritic cell-vaccinated glioblastoma patients. Between about 2003 and 2013, patients were given autologous tumor lysate-pulsed dendritic cell vaccination. The vaccine consisted of monocyte-derived dendritic cells cultured roughly 7 days with IL-4 and GM-CSF, then pulsed overnight with autologous tumor lysate. Survival after dendritic cell vaccination was correlated with TCR sequencing metrics, including TIL content and tumor-blood repertoire overlap. Patients received three intradermal dendritic cell vaccine injections at biweekly intervals in the arm below the axilla.

Clipping removes 1 base from V and 5 bases from J, with 7 as the unmatched junction base count. The CDR3, from cysteine to phenylalanine, totals 15 residues. Kept here is only the CDR3 DNA, which spans 45 bases and is read in frame from base 1. CDR1 and CDR2 (MGHRA, YSYEKL) derive from the germline V gene. The time point label for this specimen denotes: after dendritic cell vaccination, including at tumor progression/relapse. To be selected, patients needed enough residual fresh-frozen tumor tissue and more than two years of available survival data. Molecular status otherwise varied across the glioblastoma patients, but none of them carried an isocitrate dehydrogenase mutation. PBMC were collected before vaccination, two weeks after the third vaccination, and at tumor progression if tumor progression occurred. The Qiagen DNeasy Blood extraction Kit was used for extraction of genomic DNA. Using the immunoSEQ assay, TCRB CDR3 regions were amplified from roughly 1.9 micrograms of genomic DNA, or from all available DNA when less than that was on hand. For multiplex PCR, 60 forward primers for TCR V beta segments and 13 reverse primers for J beta segments were used. To estimate the number of reads per starting template, synthetic control templates were added to each sample at limiting dilution. Sequencing produced 87 bp reads on the Illumina HiSeq System. The original methods were these. PCR and sequencing errors were removed by a nearest neighbor algorithm that merged closely related sequences. TCR overlap was measured as the percentage of unique tumor TCR beta sequences that were also present in the peripheral blood of the same patient. TCRdb provides this immuneACCESS table in a form limited to in-frame rearrangements. Some clones are lacking; in checked studies, under half of them reflect an unresolved V gene, and why the rest are absent is not known. The V and J calls and clone size come from that table; D and trimming were worked out from the DNA. The sample data list approximately 50,000 clones, and about 84% of these were observed just once. The top ten clones comprise roughly 10% of the sample.

Beyond this particular receptor, the publication reports: The cohort was small and heterogeneous, with few patients having full blood and tumor sets and even fewer initial-recurrent tumor pairs. TCR clonality showed no direct relationship with survival, which suggests that a diverse polyclonal response may matter. The three-group TCR overlap response model was described as speculative and requiring prospective validation. After dendritic cell vaccination, a higher estimated pretreatment TIL content predicted longer time to progression and longer overall survival.

The receptor's source is a human donor with glioblastoma. The sequence links TRBV4-1 to TRBJ1-2; 7 of the junction bases match TRBD1. Sequencing used blood, obtained after dendritic cell vaccination. The CDR3 region reads CASSQAGQLLYGYTF. DNA sequence: TGCGCCAGCAGCCAAGCGGGACAGCTGCTTTATGGCTACACCTTC.